The next 26 T cell receptor beta chains were all read from a single sample in a study of blood T cell repertoires in COVID-19. Clones were read by immunoSEQ multiplex PCR, and TCRdb kept only the in-frame ones, dropping some. The sample yields tens of thousands of clones, approximately 84% seen once. The sample was peripheral blood. The receptor source for this set is a man in his 60s with COVID-19, enrolled during active disease.

By proportion, this clone is medium-sized. The gene calls are TRBV5-1 and TRBJ2-5; TRBD2 aligns across 11 bases. This CDR3 spans 18 amino acids. Trimming at V came to 0 bases and at J to 1 base, leaving 8 bases not matched to a gene. The germline gives CDR1 SGHRS, CDR2 YFSETQ. This CDR3 reads CASSLGYSSGRTQETQYF. The DNA for the CDR3 is TGCGCCAGCAGCTTGGGTTATTCTAGCGGGAGGACCCAAGAGACCCAGTACTTC.

The chain couples TRBV7-3 to TRBJ1-6; D possibly corresponds to TRBD1 (6 bases). The germline gives CDR1 SGHTA, CDR2 FQGTGA. The V gene lost 2 bases and the J gene lost 10 bases, with 21 bases spanning the gap. CDR3 length: 17 residues. Here the CDR3 DNA reads TGTGCCAGCAGCTTATTACCCCGGGGGGCCCGGGGGTCACCCCTCCACTTT. Protein sequence: CASSLLPRGARGSPLHF.

The rearrangement links TRBV18 to TRBJ2-7; 9 nucleotides agree with TRBD1. This CDR3 comprises 15 residues. The V segment lost 0 bases and the J segment 7 bases; nucleotides outside the gene matches: 7. In germline, CDR1 is KGHSH, CDR2 LQKENI. The CDR3 is CASSPPMGQGLEQYF. CDR3 in DNA: TGTGCCAGCTCACCACCGATGGGACAGGGTTTAGAGCAGTACTTC.

This clone was counted a few times. V gene TRBV5-1 combines with J gene TRBJ1-3; no firm D call. The germline V gene encodes CDR1 SGHRS and CDR2 YFSETQ. Trimming removed 1 base at V and 4 bases at J, with 18 bases between. This CDR3 is built from 17 residues. The CDR3 sequence: CASSLWAPPGSGNTIYF. CDR3 in DNA: TGCGCCAGCAGCTTGTGGGCTCCGCCGGGATCCGGAAACACCATATATTTT.

The rearrangement links TRBV4-2 to TRBJ2-7; 9 bases are a match to TRBD2. V lost 2 bases to trimming and J lost 2 bases; unmatched junction nucleotides: 10. CDR1 is LGHNA, CDR2 YNFKEQ, per germline. This CDR3 is built from 17 residues. This CDR3 is CASSQQSGGLMAYEQYF. The DNA of the CDR3 is TGTGCCAGCAGCCAACAAAGCGGGGGGCTAATGGCCTACGAGCAGTACTTC.

This rearrangement joins TRBV10-1 to TRBJ2-2; D remains ambiguous. CDR3 size: 13 residues. Trimming removed 0 bases from V and 9 bases from J, with 8 bases in between. Germline CDR1 and CDR2: WNHNN and SYGVQD (reference sequence). CDR3 protein: CASSESGSRELFF. The CDR3 coding sequence is TGCGCCAGCAGTGAGTCCGGTAGCCGGGAGCTGTTTTTT.

V usage is TRBV4-2 and J usage is TRBJ1-5, with 11 bases matching TRBD1. Germline V gene data show CDR1 as LGHNA and CDR2 as YNFKEQ. V was clipped by 4 bases and J by 5 bases; unmatched bases: 4. There are 15 residues in the CDR3. The CDR3 reads CASSPTGQGDQPQHF. The DNA of the CDR3 is TGTGCCAGCAGCCCGACGGGACAGGGGGATCAGCCCCAGCATTTT.

J is TRBJ2-7 and V is TRBV5-4; 9 bases agree with TRBD2. Germline assignment: CDR1 SGHNT and CDR2 YYREEE (reference sequence). The CDR3 totals 18 residues. With 1 base clipped from V and 7 bases from J, the junction kept 18 bases outside the gene matches. As DNA, the CDR3 is TGTGCCAGCAGCTTGACTAGCGGGTTCGGTTGGATAGGGGGGGAGCAGTACTTC. This gives the protein CASSLTSGFGWIGGEQYF.

The chain recombines TRBV7-9 with TRBJ1-2, with 9 positions matching TRBD1. V dropped 7 bases and J dropped 4; count of bases not matched to a gene: 10. Germline V gene data show CDR1 as SEHNR and CDR2 as FQNEAQ (reference sequence). The CDR3 sequence is 15 residues long. The CDR3 DNA reads TGTGCCAGCACTCTCCCGGACAGGGGCCGCTATGGCTACACCTTC. Its protein is CASTLPDRGRYGYTF.

This chain uses TRBV18 with TRBJ2-1, with 10 nucleotides matching TRBD2. V dropped 3 bases and J dropped 7; count of bases not matched to a gene: 9. This CDR3 is built from 16 residues. Germline loops: CDR1 KGHSH, CDR2 LQKENI. The CDR3 DNA reads as TGTGCCAGCTCACCTCCCGGGTTAGCGGGAGGTAATGAGCAGTTCTTC. Translating it yields CASSPPGLAGGNEQFF.

This clone was counted a few times. This sequence joins TRBV5-4 and TRBJ1-3; D remains ambiguous. CDR3 size: 14 residues. The germline gives CDR1 SGHNT, CDR2 YYREEE (reference sequence). V shed 2 bases and J shed 0 bases, with 6 bases lying between them. This CDR3 is CASSLGDSGNTIYF. The CDR3 region has the DNA TGTGCCAGCAGCTTAGGAGACTCTGGAAACACCATATATTTT.

This clone was picked up many times. The genes are TRBV5-4 and TRBJ1-2; weak D call: TRBD1 (5 bases). V was cut by 5 bases and J by 4 bases, with 12 bases left in between. Germline V gene data show CDR1 as SGHNT and CDR2 as YYREEE (reference sequence). CDR3 length: 13 residues. CDR3 sequence reads: CASRTGGTYGYTF. CDR3 DNA sequence: TGTGCCAGCAGAACGGGGGGGACCTATGGCTACACCTTC.

Only a few counts were recorded for this clone. This chain connects TRBV5-4 to TRBJ1-6; the match to TRBD1 covers 7 bases. Germline V lookup: CDR1 SGHNT, CDR2 YYREEE (reference sequence). The CDR3 runs to 14 residues. Unmatched junction bases numbered 7, after V lost 5 bases and J lost 8 bases. The CDR3, as DNA: TGTGCCAGCAGAACCGGGACAGAGTATTCACCCCTCCACTTT. The encoded protein is CASRTGTEYSPLHF. The full variable domain, in which reference TRBV5-4 and TRBJ1-6 provide the parts outside the CDR3, is ETGVTQSPTHLIKTRGQQVTLRCSSQSGHNTVSWYQQALGQGPQFIFQYYREEENGRGNFPPRFSGLQFPNYSSELNVNALELDDSALYLCASRTGTEYSPLHFGNGTRLTVT.

This clone counts as medium-sized. The chain has TRBV7-9 and TRBJ1-2; 9 bases line up with TRBD1. Germline assignment: CDR1 SEHNR and CDR2 FQNEAQ (reference sequence). The CDR3 loop spans 14 amino acids. V gave up 3 bases and J gave up 6 bases; unmatched junction bases: 5. In DNA form, the CDR3 reads TGTGCCAGCAGCTTCGTCGGGACAGGGAATGGCTACACCTTC. Translated, it gives CASSFVGTGNGYTF.

V gene TRBV5-1 combines with J gene TRBJ1-1, with TRBD1 matching over 7 bases. V lost 4 bases, J lost 5 bases, and 8 bases stayed unmatched. Germline CDR1 is SGHRS and CDR2 is YFSETQ. The CDR3 is 14 amino acids. Here the CDR3 reads CASSVTQGETEAFF. The CDR3 DNA is TGCGCCAGCAGCGTCACGCAGGGGGAAACTGAAGCTTTCTTT.

The chain is built from TRBV11-1 and TRBJ1-1, with D tentatively TRBD1 (6 bases). Trimming cost V 1 base and J 6 bases, with 9 bases left between them. The CDR3 runs to 13 residues. Germline loops: CDR1 SGHAT, CDR2 FQDESV (reference sequence). CDR3 sequence reads: CASSLDRAAEAFF. CDR3 sequence (DNA): TGTGCCAGCAGCTTAGACAGGGCCGCTGAAGCTTTCTTT.

The chain combines TRBV28 with TRBJ1-2, with a weak D call TRBD1 (6 bases). The ends were cut back, 4 bases at V and 3 bases at J, with 12 bases in the middle. Germline CDR1 is MDHEN and CDR2 is SYDVKM. The CDR3 length is 14 residues. This chain's CDR3 is CASSYRGGDYGYTF. The DNA for the CDR3 is TGTGCCAGCAGTTACCGAGGGGGGGACTATGGCTACACCTTC.

This chain connects TRBV6-7 to TRBJ2-7; 9 nucleotides align to TRBD2. TRBV6-7 is flagged as an ORF with uncertain function. Trimming took 0 bases from V and 3 from J; bases not matched to a gene: 12. The CDR3 is 18 residues long. DNA for the CDR3: TGTGCCAGCAGTTACTCGGTCGGGATAGGCGGGGGGGACTACGAGCAGTACTTC. Translating it yields CASSYSVGIGGGDYEQYF.

The rearrangement links TRBV7-2 to TRBJ1-2; weak D call: TRBD1 (6 bases). This CDR3 is 14 amino acids long. The V and J ends lost 3 bases and 1 base respectively, with 9 bases between them. Per germline, CDR1 SGHTA and CDR2 FQGNSA. The CDR3 is CASSLDSGNYGYTF. CDR3 sequence (DNA): TGTGCCAGCAGCTTGGACAGTGGTAACTATGGCTACACCTTC.

The chain uses TRBV11-3 and TRBJ2-1, with D maybe TRBD1 (6 bases). The CDR3 contains 14 residues. Germline CDR1 and CDR2: SGHNT and YENEEA. V lost 1 base to trimming and J lost 8 bases, with 12 bases between them. The CDR3: CASSLGGAGDEQFF. CDR3 coding DNA: TGTGCCAGCAGCTTAGGGGGCGCAGGGGATGAGCAGTTCTTC.

J is TRBJ2-7 and V is TRBV11-2; possibly TRBD2 for D (6 bases). CDR1 is SGHAT and CDR2 is FQNNGV in the germline V gene. V was shortened by 0 bases and J by 5 bases, with 17 bases between the two germline ends. The CDR3 spans 16 residues. CDR3 loop: CASSLDRLREFDEQYF. CDR3 nucleotide sequence: TGTGCCAGCAGCTTAGATCGCCTACGGGAGTTCGACGAGCAGTACTTC.

The V gene is TRBV21-1, the J gene TRBJ2-5; the DNA was not compared with TRBD2, the D call given in the table. TRBV21-1 is a pseudogene. This CDR3 region has 14 residues. Here the CDR3 DNA reads TGTGCCAGCAGTCTAGGGAGGGGAGTGGAGACCCAGTACTTC. Protein sequence: CASSLGRGVETQYF.

The chain recombines TRBV5-4 with TRBJ2-2, with TRBD1 matching over 9 bases. The V and J ends lost 4 bases and 2 bases, in that order; junction bases with no gene match: 9. Germline loops: CDR1 SGHNT, CDR2 YYREEE (reference sequence). The CDR3 contains 17 residues. CDR3 nucleotide sequence: TGTGCCAGCAGCCCGCTCCGGGGACAGGGAAACACCGGGGAGCTGTTTTTT. Amino acids: CASSPLRGQGNTGELFF.

The chain combines TRBV19 with TRBJ2-3; 8 positions match TRBD2. CDR1 LNHDA and CDR2 SQIVND come from the germline V gene (reference sequence). The CDR3 length is 16 residues. Trimming cost V 5 bases and J 4 bases; bases outside gene matches: 11. The chain's CDR3 is CASSPPRTGGADTQYF. Written as DNA, the CDR3 is TGTGCCAGTAGTCCCCCCCGGACGGGAGGGGCAGATACGCAGTATTTT.

The V and J genes are TRBV24-1 and TRBJ2-3; 9 bases align to TRBD1. This CDR3 comprises 13 residues. The germline V gene encodes CDR1 KGHDR and CDR2 SFDVKD. V was clipped by 7 bases and J by 3 bases; unmatched bases: 1. In DNA, the CDR3 is TGTGCCACCAGACAGGGGGCAACAGATACGCAGTATTTT. Translation: CATRQGATDTQYF.

This clone was seen once. The chain recombines TRBV7-2 with TRBJ2-7; D is possibly TRBD2 (5 bases). Germline CDR1 is SGHTA and CDR2 is FQGNSA. This CDR3 has 15 amino acids. V lost 10 bases and J 0 bases, leaving 19 bases between the germline ends. Here the CDR3 DNA reads TGTGCCACCGAGGTTGGAAGCGGCCTCTCCTACGAGCAGTACTTC. This translates into CATEVGSGLSYEQYF.